Sequencing of this T cell receptor beta chain was carried out in a study of memory CD8 T cells in hepatitis C reinfection. Whole-study context: Between 3 and 8 weeks after reinfection detection, peak samples were drawn.

Regarding this clone: Antigen unknown.

Study-wide points: With 5 or 6 donors, public clonotype conclusions could not be definitive.

V shed 6 bases, J shed 10 bases, and the junction held 24 bases outside the gene matches. The CDR3 totals 19 residues. Germline assignment: CDR1 ENHRY and CDR2 SYGVKD. As to time point: peak reinfection, 3 to 8 weeks after reinfection detection. TCR sequencing was done directly ex vivo on sorted cells, without expansion in vitro. Only in-frame clones appear in the TCRdb table, and some are missing; sequencing was by immunoSEQ multiplex PCR. The table lists 44,000 or so clones, around 87% of them singletons. Sequenced: naive CD8+ T cells sorted from blood. V usage is TRBV10-3 and J usage is TRBJ2-1; 10 bases are a match to TRBD2. The origin of this receptor is a man aged 18 to 35 with hepatitis C virus infection. The CDR3, as DNA: TGTGCCATCAGCGTAGGTCCCGAACTAGCGGGGAGATCGAGGCCCGAGCAGTTCTTC. Translation gives CAISVGPELAGRSRPEQFF.